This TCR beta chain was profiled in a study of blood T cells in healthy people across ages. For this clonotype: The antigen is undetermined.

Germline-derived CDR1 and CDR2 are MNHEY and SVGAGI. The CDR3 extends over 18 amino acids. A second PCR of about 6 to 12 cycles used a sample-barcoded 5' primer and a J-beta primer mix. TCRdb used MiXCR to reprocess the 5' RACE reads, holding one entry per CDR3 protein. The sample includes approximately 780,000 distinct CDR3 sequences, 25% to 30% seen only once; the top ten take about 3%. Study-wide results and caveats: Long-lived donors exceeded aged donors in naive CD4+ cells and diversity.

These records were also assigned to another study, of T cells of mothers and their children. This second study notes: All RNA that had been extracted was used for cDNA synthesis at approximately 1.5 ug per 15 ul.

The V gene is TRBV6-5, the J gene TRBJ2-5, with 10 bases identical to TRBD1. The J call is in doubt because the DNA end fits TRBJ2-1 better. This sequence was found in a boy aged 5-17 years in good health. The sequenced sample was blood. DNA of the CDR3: TGTGCCAGCAGTTACTCCGCCGTTCCGGGACAGGGGCCTAATGAGCAGTTCTTC. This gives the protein CASSYSAVPGQGPNEQFF.